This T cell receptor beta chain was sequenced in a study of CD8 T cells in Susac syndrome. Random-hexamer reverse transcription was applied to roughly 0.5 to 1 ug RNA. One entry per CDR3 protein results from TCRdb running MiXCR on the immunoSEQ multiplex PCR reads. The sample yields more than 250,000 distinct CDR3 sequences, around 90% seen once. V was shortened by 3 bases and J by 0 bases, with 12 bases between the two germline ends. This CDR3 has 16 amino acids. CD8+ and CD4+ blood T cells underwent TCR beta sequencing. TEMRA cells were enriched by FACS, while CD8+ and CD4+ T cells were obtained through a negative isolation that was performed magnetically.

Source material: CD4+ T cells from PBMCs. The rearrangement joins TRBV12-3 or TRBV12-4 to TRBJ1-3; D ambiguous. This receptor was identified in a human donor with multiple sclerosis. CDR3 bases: TGTGCCAGCAGTTTTCGGCGCCTCGACTCTGGAAACACCATATATTTT. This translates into CASSFRRLDSGNTIYF.